The 21 T cell receptor beta chains reported below all come from one sample, sequenced in a study of human T cells and chemical hapten exposure. Time point given: patch test 1, 2 weeks after DPC sensitization. Treatment noted: therapeutic diphenylcyclopropenone sensitization with weekly scalp DPC. TCRdb redid the calling of the RACE reads with MiXCR, one entry per CDR3 protein. Found here are about 360,000 distinct CDR3 sequences, roughly 6.9% of them singletons; the top ten hold 7.5% to 8.5%. Sequencing used whole blood, obtained in connection with sensitization to the hapten diphenylcyclopropenone (DPC). Source of these receptors: a woman in her late teens or twenties with alopecia areata. Some clones in this sample may be carry-over from other donors' samples.

This clonotype was observed a handful of times. The chain is built from TRBV7-3 and TRBJ2-3, with 7 bases identical to TRBD2. The CDR3 has 15 amino acids. Germline V gene lookup returns CDR1 SGHTA and CDR2 FQGTGA. V lost 6 bases to trimming and J lost 1 base; unmatched junction nucleotides: 7. The CDR3 spells CASSPYTSGTDTQYF. For the CDR3, the DNA is TGTGCCAGCAGTCCCTACACTAGCGGCACAGATACGCAGTATTTT.

This clonotype was detected a few times. This chain uses TRBV6-5 with TRBJ1-1; a possible D gene is TRBD1 (6 bases). The CDR3 is made up of 13 amino acids. The V and J ends lost 8 bases and 3 bases respectively, with 13 bases between them. Germline assignment: CDR1 MNHEY and CDR2 SVGAGI. The DNA for the CDR3 is TGTGCCAGCCAGGGACACCGGGACACTGAAGCTTTCTTT. This sequence encodes CASQGHRDTEAFF.

The sample holds many counts of this clonotype. The gene calls are TRBV12-5 and TRBJ2-5, with D possibly being TRBD1 or TRBD2 (5 bases each). This CDR3 is 14 amino acids long. Germline values: CDR1 LGHNT, CDR2 FRNRAP. Trimming took 6 bases from V and 5 from J, leaving 16 bases between them. The CDR3 nucleotides read TGTGCTAGTGGCCCCAGGCCCGGGGCGGAGACCCAGTACTTC. Translating it yields CASGPRPGAETQYF.

The chain is built from TRBV10-3 and TRBJ2-7; D not certain. The length of the CDR3 is 14 residues. CDR1 is ENHRY, CDR2 SYGVKD, per germline. V was cut by 3 bases and J by 3 bases, with 12 bases left in between. The CDR3 protein is CAISDNRLSYEQYF. The DNA of the CDR3 is TGTGCCATCAGTGATAACAGACTGAGCTACGAGCAGTACTTC.

Worth noting for this clonotype: The junction shows a germline mismatch at one end, possibly a read error. The V call is TRBV11-1, the J call TRBJ1-5; D is ambiguous. Looked up from germline, CDR1 is SGHAT and CDR2 is FQDESV (reference sequence). This CDR3 spans 13 amino acids. The CDR3: CASSLDSHQPQHF. The CDR3 DNA sequence: TGTGCCAGCAGCTTGGATAGCCATCAGCCCCAGCATTTT. Based on the CDR3 plus reference TRBV11-1 and TRBJ1-5, the full variable domain is EAEVAQSPRYKITEKSQAVAFWCDPISGHATLYWYRQILGQGPELLVQFQDESVVDDSQLPKDRFSAERLKGVDSTLKIQPAELGDSAMYLCASSLDSHQPQHFGDGTRLSIL.

This clonotype was seen only a few times. The chain couples TRBV4-3 to TRBJ1-2; D uncertain. The CDR3 is 15 residues long. Trimming took off 0 bases at V and 7 bases at J, with 15 bases between the two ends. CDR1 and CDR2 from the germline V gene are LGHNA and YSLEER. CDR3 nucleotides: TGCGCCAGCAGCCAAGATGCGGAGGGAGGCTCTGGCTACACCTTC. Translating it yields CASSQDAEGGSGYTF.

The chain combines TRBV21-1 with TRBJ2-7; TRBD1, the table's D call, was not compared with the DNA. TRBV21-1 has pseudogene status. The CDR3 extends over 12 amino acids. CDR3 sequence reads: CASSGQEYEQYF. The CDR3 DNA reads TGTGCCAGCAGCGGACAGGAGTACGAGCAGTACTTC.

This clonotype was picked up a small number of times. This chain connects TRBV6-1 to TRBJ2-3, with 8 positions matching TRBD2. The CDR3 loop spans 15 amino acids. V lost 7 bases and J lost 1; bases outside the gene matches: 7. Germline V gene data show CDR1 as MNHNS and CDR2 as SASEGT. CDR3 sequence: CASTRGAERTDTQYF. Written as DNA, the CDR3 is TGTGCCAGCACGCGGGGGGCCGAGCGCACAGATACGCAGTATTTT.

The chain carries TRBV18 and TRBJ2-5; D gene unclear. V was pared by 0 bases and J by 1 base, with 9 bases between. There are 15 residues in the CDR3. CDR1 and CDR2 (germline): KGHSH, LQKENI. CDR3 in DNA: TGTGCCAGCTCACCACCGTCGAAGGTCCAAGAGACCCAGTACTTC. It translates to CASSPPSKVQETQYF.

The CDR3 sequence: CASSPGAGEDYGYTF. CDR3 in DNA: TGTGCCAGCAGCCCTGGAGCAGGCGAGGACTATGGCTACACCTTC. The genes are TRBV28 and TRBJ1-2; D unclear. The CDR3 totals 15 residues. V lost 6 bases and J 3 bases, leaving 17 bases between the germline ends. Germline V gives CDR1 MDHEN, CDR2 SYDVKM.

The CDR3 DNA reads TGTGCCAGCAGCCAAGGGACGCAAGACGGGACCCAGTACTTC. This gives the protein CASSQGTQDGTQYF. The chain combines TRBV7-8 with TRBJ2-5, with D perhaps TRBD1 or TRBD2 (5 bases each). Germline assignment: CDR1 SGHVS and CDR2 FQNEAQ. V was pared by 5 bases and J by 7 bases, with 17 bases between. The CDR3 is 14 amino acids.

This clonotype was detected many times. This chain's CDR3 is CASSQSTGELFF. The CDR3 region has the DNA TGTGCCAGCAGCCAGTCTACCGGGGAGCTGTTTTTT. This chain links TRBV3-1 with TRBJ2-2, with D uncertain. Germline lookup yields CDR1 LGHDT and CDR2 YNNKEL (reference sequence). This CDR3 is 12 amino acids long. Deletions cut 3 bases from V and 5 bases from J, with 4 bases between.

This clonotype was found a few times. The V call is TRBV4-3, the J call TRBJ2-5; D possibly corresponds to TRBD2 (5 bases). The CDR3 contains 16 residues. Trimming pared 4 bases from V and 2 bases from J, leaving 17 bases between. Germline CDR1 LGHNA, CDR2 YSLEER. The CDR3 protein is CASSPTPSPTQETQYF. CDR3 coding DNA: TGCGCCAGCAGCCCAACTCCTAGCCCGACTCAAGAGACCCAGTACTTC.

This clonotype has at least ten counts. Here the CDR3 DNA reads TGTGCCAGCTCACTCATGAGGGACCTCCAAGAGACCCAGTACTTC. Encoded protein: CASSLMRDLQETQYF. The chain links TRBV18 to TRBJ2-5, with D possibly being TRBD1 or TRBD2 (5 bases each). Trimming left V 4 bases short and J 1 base short, with 13 bases between. The CDR3 spans 15 residues. Germline V lookup: CDR1 KGHSH, CDR2 LQKENI.

This clonotype came up a few times. The chain employs TRBV18 and TRBJ1-2, with a possible D match to TRBD1 (5 bases). The length of the CDR3 is 15 residues. CDR1 KGHSH and CDR2 LQKENI come from the germline V gene. V lost 0 bases and J lost 2, with 10 bases in between. CDR3 amino acids: CASSPPRGLNYGYTF. The CDR3 DNA follows: TGTGCCAGCTCACCACCCCGGGGACTGAACTATGGCTACACCTTC.

The chain has TRBV29-1 and TRBJ2-3; TRBD1 matches at 7 bases. Looked up from germline, CDR1 is SQVTM and CDR2 is ANQGSEA. V was pared by 4 bases and J by 0 bases, with 4 bases of the junction left unmatched. The CDR3 is 14 residues long. The CDR3 sequence is CSVARGQSTDTQYF. The CDR3 bases are TGCAGCGTTGCAAGGGGGCAAAGCACAGATACGCAGTATTTT.

This chain uses TRBV7-9 with TRBJ1-5, with 9 bases matching TRBD1. V was pared by 5 bases and J by 0 bases, with 8 bases of the junction left unmatched. The CDR3 consists of 17 residues. Germline V gives CDR1 SEHNR, CDR2 FQNEAQ (reference sequence). The CDR3 DNA reads TGTGCCAGCAGCCACCGCACAGGGGGCGGTAGCAATCAGCCCCAGCATTTT. Protein sequence: CASSHRTGGGSNQPQHF.

This clonotype was recorded a few times. The chain combines TRBV5-1 with TRBJ2-2, with 8 nucleotides matching TRBD1. V gave up 6 bases and J gave up 6 bases; unmatched junction bases: 13. Germline CDR1 reads SGHRS; CDR2 reads YFSETQ. This CDR3 comprises 16 residues. CDR3 sequence (DNA): TGCGCCAGCACCTACTCGGGACAGACAGGGGCCGGGGAGCTGTTTTTT. Protein sequence: CASTYSGQTGAGELFF.

This clonotype has just a few counts. The rearrangement links TRBV2 to TRBJ2-7; 7 nucleotides agree with TRBD2. Germline V gives CDR1 SNHLY, CDR2 FYNNEI. With 6 bases clipped from V and 3 bases from J, the junction kept 5 bases outside the gene matches. This CDR3 contains 13 residues. The chain's CDR3 is CASSGDYDYEQYF. DNA for the CDR3: TGTGCCAGCAGCGGGGACTACGACTACGAGCAGTACTTC.

V and J are TRBV9 and TRBJ2-2; 11 nucleotides line up with TRBD1. Trimming removed 3 bases from V and 2 bases from J; junction bases left unmatched: 3. CDR1 and CDR2 (germline): SGDLS, YYNGEE. The CDR3 length is 16 residues. CDR3 coding DNA: TGTGCCAGCAGCGACAGGACAGGGGGCAACACCGGGGAGCTGTTTTTT. This codes for CASSDRTGGNTGELFF.

The chain couples TRBV20-1 to TRBJ1-1; D call uncertain. Trimming took 2 bases from V and 5 from J, leaving 9 bases between them. Germline lookup yields CDR1 DFQATT and CDR2 SNEGSKA (reference sequence). This CDR3 region has 12 residues. The CDR3 sequence: CSARPRLTEAFF. Here the CDR3 DNA reads TGCAGTGCTAGACCCAGGCTTACTGAAGCTTTCTTT.